The 9 T cell receptor beta chains below were found in one sample sequenced in a study of OX40 agonist ivuxolimab in advanced cancers. Library prep was done by the immunoSEQ multiplex PCR assay. As stored in TCRdb, this immuneACCESS dataset retains in-frame rearrangements with V and J assigned. A fraction of the clones does not appear; measured against another copy, unresolved V genes explain less than half of the discrepancy, and the remainder lacks a known reason. This sample gives approximately 24,000 clones in total; 80% to 85% of them show up just once. In total, the top ten clones hold 15% to 20% of the sample. The sequencing used CD4+ or CD8+ T cells sorted from blood, collected in a trial of the OX40 agonist ivuxolimab. These receptors were collected from an adult with an advanced solid tumor such as melanoma, head and neck, liver or kidney cancer.

The rearrangement links TRBV6-1 to TRBJ1-2; D may be TRBD1 (6 bases). The CDR3 loop spans 13 amino acids. V was pared by 2 bases and J by 6 bases, with 10 bases between. The germline CDR1 and CDR2 sequences are MNHNS and SASEGT. For the CDR3, the DNA is TGTGCCAGCAGTGAAAGGGGGGCGAATGGCTACACCTTC. Protein sequence: CASSERGANGYTF.

The chain couples TRBV11-3 to TRBJ2-1; 7 positions match TRBD1. After removal of 4 bases from V and 8 bases from J, the junction contained 8 bases not matched to a gene. Germline V CDR1 and CDR2: SGHNT, YENEEA. The CDR3 runs to 14 residues. Here the CDR3 reads CASSSRQGSYEQFF. The CDR3 bases are TGTGCCAGCAGCTCCCGACAGGGTAGCTATGAGCAGTTCTTC. The complete variable domain, with remaining parts taken from reference TRBV11-3 and TRBJ2-1, reads EAGVVQSPRYKIIEKKQPVAFWCNPISGHNTLYWYLQNLGQGPELLIRYENEEAVDDSQLPKDRFSAERLKGVDSTLKIQPAELGDSAVYLCASSSRQGSYEQFFGPGTRLTVL.

J is TRBJ1-5 and V is TRBV6-5, with 7 bases identical to TRBD1. After removal of 2 bases from V and 6 bases from J, the junction contained 4 bases not matched to a gene. This CDR3 spans 14 amino acids. Germline lookup yields CDR1 MNHEY and CDR2 SVGAGI. DNA of the CDR3: TGTGCCAGCAGTTACGGACAGGCCACTCAGCCCCAGCATTTT. As protein: CASSYGQATQPQHF.

Only a few counts were recorded for this clone. This chain links TRBV19 with TRBJ1-5, with D unclear. Germline CDR1 reads LNHDA; CDR2 reads SQIVND (reference sequence). V gave up 5 bases and J gave up 1 base, with 15 bases separating them. This CDR3 is 16 amino acids long. The CDR3 DNA reads as TGTGCCAGTAGTCCCCTCAGCGGGCAAAGCAATCAGCCCCAGCATTTT. It encodes CASSPLSGQSNQPQHF.

The chain combines TRBV7-8 with TRBJ1-5; no clear D gene. Germline assignment: CDR1 SGHVS and CDR2 FQNEAQ. The length of the CDR3 is 15 residues. With 0 bases removed from V and 4 bases from J, the gap between germline ends came to 10 bases. CDR3: CASSLALWENQPQHF. In nucleotides, the CDR3 is TGTGCCAGCAGCTTAGCGCTTTGGGAGAATCAGCCCCAGCATTTT. The full variable domain, in which reference TRBV7-8 and TRBJ1-5 provide the parts outside the CDR3, is GAGVSQSPRYKVAKRGQDVALRCDPISGHVSLFWYQQALGQGPEFLTYFQNEAQLDKSGLPSDRFFAERPEGSVSTLKIQRTQQEDSAVYLCASSLALWENQPQHFGDGTRLSIL.

V usage is TRBV7-6 and J usage is TRBJ2-2; 7 bases are shared with TRBD1. The ends lost 5 bases at V and 6 bases at J; junction bases unmatched: 9. The CDR3 loop spans 15 amino acids. Germline loops: CDR1 SGHVS, CDR2 FNYEAQ. CDR3 amino acids: CASSKTGNGAGELFF. The CDR3, as DNA: TGTGCCAGCAGCAAGACAGGGAATGGGGCCGGGGAGCTGTTTTTT.

The chain combines TRBV4-1 with TRBJ1-3; D is unresolved. V lost 1 base to trimming and J lost 0 bases, with 10 bases between them. The CDR3 covers 16 residues. CDR1 is MGHRA, CDR2 YSYEKL, per germline. The CDR3 DNA sequence: TGCGCCAGCAGCCAAGCTCGACTGGACTCTGGAAACACCATATATTTT. Its translation is CASSQARLDSGNTIYF.

V and J are TRBV19 and TRBJ2-1; 9 positions agree with TRBD2. The CDR3 length is 13 residues. Unmatched junction bases numbered 3, after V lost 6 bases and J lost 6 bases. Germline-derived CDR1 and CDR2 are LNHDA and SQIVND (reference sequence). The CDR3 nucleotides are TGTGCCAGTAGGCGGGAGGGCTTCAATGAGCAGTTCTTC. This sequence encodes CASRREGFNEQFF.

This clone was seen only once. The V call is TRBV2, the J call TRBJ2-1; D is unclear. The germline V gene has CDR1 SNHLY and CDR2 FYNNEI. This CDR3 has 15 residues. V was shortened by 2 bases and J by 7 bases, with 15 bases between the two germline ends. The CDR3 region is CASSELALLQNEQFF. The CDR3 nucleotides are TGTGCCAGCAGTGAATTGGCTCTACTCCAAAATGAGCAGTTCTTC.